Shown below are 8 T cell receptor beta chains from a single sample sequenced in a study of cytomegalovirus exposure and HLA in healthy donors. Generated by immunoSEQ multiplex PCR, the TCRdb table keeps only in-frame clones and is missing some. This sample has about 66,000 clones, with 95% to 97% found just once. The sample comprised PBMCs. The receptors were sampled from a woman aged 18 to 35 in good health and CMV-seropositive.

This chain connects TRBV6-1 to TRBJ2-5, with TRBD2 as a possible D gene (6 bases). V was pared by 8 bases and J by 5 bases, with 15 bases between. The CDR3 is made up of 13 amino acids. Germline CDR1 is MNHNS and CDR2 is SASEGT. The DNA of the CDR3 is TGTGCCAGCCTCCCCCCAGGGAGGGAGACCCAGTACTTC. Residues: CASLPPGRETQYF.

V usage is TRBV7-8 and J usage is TRBJ2-1, with TRBD2 identical over 11 bases. The CDR3 runs to 17 residues. Germline-derived CDR1 and CDR2 are SGHVS and FQNEAQ. With 5 bases clipped from V and 1 base from J, the junction kept 7 bases outside the gene matches. CDR3 DNA sequence: TGTGCCAGCAGCCCACCTAGCGGGAGGATGTCCTACAATGAGCAGTTCTTC. Amino acid sequence: CASSPPSGRMSYNEQFF.

The rearrangement joins TRBV4-1 to TRBJ1-3; D is uncertain. Germline values: CDR1 MGHRA, CDR2 YSYEKL. The CDR3 consists of 15 residues. With 1 base removed from V and 1 base from J, the gap between germline ends came to 8 bases. CDR3 bases: TGCGCCAGCAGCCAAGTTGGAGGGTCTGGAAACACCATATATTTT. Translation: CASSQVGGSGNTIYF.

The V and J genes are TRBV4-1 and TRBJ1-1; 11 bases line up with TRBD1. Looked up from germline, CDR1 is MGHRA and CDR2 is YSYEKL. With 1 base clipped from V and 5 bases from J, the junction kept 6 bases outside the gene matches. This CDR3 has 16 amino acids. CDR3 in amino acids: CASSQGTGGLGTEAFF. CDR3 nucleotide sequence: TGCGCCAGCAGCCAAGGGACAGGGGGCCTGGGAACTGAAGCTTTCTTT.

The rearrangement links TRBV19 to TRBJ1-5, with D perhaps TRBD1 (6 bases). This CDR3 region has 14 residues. Germline CDR1 is LNHDA and CDR2 is SQIVND (reference sequence). V lost 6 bases and J lost 5, with 14 bases in between. CDR3 sequence: CASSPQGRDQPQHF. As DNA, the CDR3 is TGTGCCAGTAGCCCCCAGGGGCGCGATCAGCCCCAGCATTTT.

The chain employs TRBV28 and TRBJ2-7; 7 bases match TRBD2. This CDR3 is 15 amino acids long. With V trimmed by 2 bases and J by 1 base, 5 bases remained unmatched. From germline, CDR1 is MDHEN and CDR2 SYDVKM. In nucleotides, the CDR3 is TGTGCCAGCAGTTTAACTAGCGTCCCGTCCTACGAGCAGTACTTC. Residues: CASSLTSVPSYEQYF.

The chain recombines TRBV5-1 with TRBJ2-1; 10 nucleotides line up with TRBD2. Losses at the gene ends were 3 bases for V and 8 bases for J; bases not matched to a gene: 8. Germline V CDR1 and CDR2: SGHRS, YFSETQ. The length of the CDR3 is 15 residues. CDR3 in amino acids: CASSSSGRAVYEQFF. The CDR3 DNA sequence: TGCGCCAGCAGCTCGAGCGGGAGGGCCGTCTATGAGCAGTTCTTC.

The chain employs TRBV27 and TRBJ2-1; 8 bases line up with TRBD1. After removal of 6 bases from V and 0 bases from J, the junction contained 7 bases not matched to a gene. The CDR3 extends over 16 amino acids. Per germline, CDR1 MNHEY and CDR2 SMNVEV (reference sequence). The CDR3: CASSPRDRGSYNEQFF. The CDR3 nucleotides read TGTGCCAGCAGCCCTCGAGACAGGGGCTCCTACAATGAGCAGTTCTTC.